What follows is one T cell receptor beta chain and its context. Its matching antigen is unknown. Trimming shortened V by 0 bases and J by 2 bases, and 18 bases separated the two germline ends. The CDR3 runs to 17 residues. CDR1 and CDR2 (germline): SGDLS, YYNGEE. The record originates from a study of somatic mutations in cytotoxic T cells in rheumatoid arthritis. Overall study: Using a FACSAria II or Sony SH800, a portion of the V beta antibody-stained T-cell populations were flow-sorted at nearly 100% purity, and among those populations were V beta1+ cells that were then sequenced for TCRB.

Sequencing used immunoSEQ multiplex PCR; TCRdb keeps in-frame clones, though not all of them. The data hold approximately 18,000 clones, with 86% observed a single time. Findings of the study overall: Clonality measured in CD8+ T cells did not differ significantly between rheumatoid arthritis patients and age-matched healthy controls. Among rheumatoid arthritis patients, TRBV07 appeared slightly underrepresented, and this finding was left without any adjustment for multiple comparisons. The identity of the antigens targeted by the expanded CD8+ clones remained unknown.

The sample consisted of CD8+ T cells sorted from blood. The gene calls are TRBV9 and TRBJ2-7, with D possibly being TRBD2 (5 bases). The clonotype comes from a man in his forties in good health. CDR3 DNA sequence: TGTGCCAGCAGCGTAGCTTTCCGGGATCCTAGCACCTACGAGCAGTACTTC. Protein sequence: CASSVAFRDPSTYEQYF. The complete variable domain, with remaining parts taken from reference TRBV9 and TRBJ2-7, reads DSGVTQTPKHLITATGQRVTLRCSPRSGDLSVYWYQQSLDQGLQFLIQYYNGEERAKGNILERFSAQQFPDLHSELNLSSLELGDSALYFCASSVAFRDPSTYEQYFGPGTRLTVT.